This TCR beta chain was observed in a study of cytomegalovirus exposure and HLA in healthy donors. Concerning this clone itself: Antigen: not known.

The CDR3 length is 14 residues. With 4 bases clipped from V and 2 bases from J, the junction kept 5 bases outside the gene matches. CDR1 is SGDLS and CDR2 is YYNGEE in the germline V gene. Findings and caveats of the study: A later analysis, which compared TCR beta chains of equal frequency, found the HLA-associated ones more clonally expanded. Across all donors, roughly uniform sequencing depth was an assumption of the presence/absence analyses. For cytomegalovirus status, the classifier reportedly gave diagnoses with high specificity and sensitivity. TCR beta chain V- and J-gene trimming was linked, in a later analysis, to a missense variant in DCLRE1C.

The PCR contained 60 Vbeta and 13 Jbeta primers. Sequencing used immunoSEQ multiplex PCR; TCRdb keeps in-frame clones, though not all of them. The repertoire includes some 130,000 clones, over 75% of them detected once, and 1% to 1.5% sits in the top ten. Sample: PBMCs. The chain uses TRBV9 and TRBJ2-7, with 8 bases that match TRBD2. This TCR was sampled from a man aged 50 or older in good health and CMV-seronegative. CDR3 residues: CASSTGGLAYEQYF. The CDR3 DNA reads TGTGCCAGCAGCACTGGGGGACTAGCCTACGAGCAGTACTTC.